The T cell receptor (beta chain) described here comes from a study of blood T cell repertoires in COVID-19. Study-level information: Some COVID-19 samples were acute and others convalescent; all came from the United States, Italy and Spain. In each case, the material was cDNA or gDNA derived from T cells, B-cell-depleted T cells, or PBMCs.

J was trimmed by 0 bases and V by 3 bases; bases with no gene match: 3. There are 16 residues in the CDR3. Germline CDR1 is SNHLY and CDR2 is FYNNEI. The Seattle patients joined while their infection was active and were tracked longitudinally afterward. TCRdb's copy holds only in-frame clones and misses some; the assay was immunoSEQ multiplex PCR. The data contain about 76,000 clones, about 88% of them seen just once; the ten biggest clones take up roughly 9.8%. Material for sequencing was peripheral blood. The TCR sequence derives from a man aged 60 to 75 with COVID-19, enrolled during active disease. The chain carries TRBV2 and TRBJ2-3; 10 bases are a match to TRBD2. The CDR3 region is CASSDQRGGSTDTQYF. The CDR3 DNA reads TGTGCCAGCAGTGACCAGCGGGGGGGTAGCACAGATACGCAGTATTTT.